The 24 T cell receptor beta chains reported below all come from one sample, sequenced in a study of T cell responses to AZD1222 COVID-19 vaccine. Repertoires were generated with immunoSEQ multiplex PCR, while TCRdb's copy carries only in-frame clones and drops some. The sample shows around 150,000 clones, about nine tenths of them seen only once. Material: peripheral blood, obtained on day 0 of AZD1222 vaccination. These receptors came from an adult in good health.

This clone showed up just once. This chain uses TRBV5-4 with TRBJ1-6; tentative D call: TRBD1 (5 bases). The CDR3 has 16 residues. Looked up from germline, CDR1 is SGHNT and CDR2 is YYREEE (reference sequence). V dropped 4 bases and J dropped 6 bases, with 17 bases sitting between them. The CDR3 is CASSLGTRTPNSPLHF. In DNA, the CDR3 is TGTGCCAGCAGCCTGGGAACCCGGACACCTAATTCACCCCTCCACTTT.

The chain recombines TRBV7-3 with TRBJ2-2; D is ambiguous. The CDR3 totals 12 residues. V lost 5 bases and J lost 6, with 7 bases in between. Per the germline V gene, CDR1 is SGHTA and CDR2 is FQGTGA. The CDR3: CASSPISGELFF. The CDR3 DNA reads as TGTGCCAGCAGCCCCATTTCCGGGGAGCTGTTTTTT.

The chain links TRBV27 to TRBJ1-6; TRBD1 agrees at 7 bases. V lost 5 bases, J lost 6 bases, and 10 bases stayed unmatched. The CDR3 length is 16 residues. Germline V CDR1 and CDR2: MNHEY, SMNVEV (reference sequence). CDR3 amino acids: CASSPSGTVSNSPLHF. CDR3 nucleotide sequence: TGTGCCAGCAGTCCATCCGGGACAGTGAGTAATTCACCCCTCCACTTT.

This chain links TRBV24-1 with TRBJ1-5; D gene unclear. V was pared by 7 bases and J by 5 bases, with 14 bases between. The CDR3 contains 14 residues. Germline CDR1 is KGHDR and CDR2 is SFDVKD. The CDR3 DNA sequence: TGTGCCACCAGCCCAAGTCTTGGCGATCAGCCCCAGCATTTT. Residues: CATSPSLGDQPQHF.

V usage is TRBV3-1 (or the pseudogene TRBV3-2) and J usage is TRBJ1-5, with a weak D call TRBD1 (5 bases). With 4 bases removed from V and 0 bases from J, the gap between germline ends came to 10 bases. The germline V gene has CDR1 LGHDT and CDR2 YNNKEL (reference sequence). CDR3 length: 15 amino acids. The CDR3 sequence: CASSPGTHSNQPQHF. The CDR3 nucleotides are TGTGCCAGCAGCCCCGGGACTCATAGCAATCAGCCCCAGCATTTT.

The chain has TRBV5-4 and TRBJ1-1; D remains unclear. V lost 0 bases, J lost 11 bases, and 11 bases lay in between. This CDR3 region has 12 residues. Per germline, CDR1 SGHNT and CDR2 YYREEE (reference sequence). CDR3 in DNA: TGTGCCAGCAGCTTGGCTAGGGAGTCGGCTTTCTTT. Amino acid sequence: CASSLARESAFF.

This rearrangement joins TRBV4-3 to TRBJ2-1; D unresolved. The CDR3 contains 16 residues. Trimming cost V 1 base and J 3 bases, with 13 bases left between them. Per germline, CDR1 LGHNA and CDR2 YSLEER. CDR3 residues: CASSQGTLVYYNEQFF. The CDR3 DNA follows: TGCGCCAGCAGCCAAGGAACGCTAGTATACTACAATGAGCAGTTCTTC.

For the CDR3, the DNA is TGTGCCAGCAGCTTGTTGGCGGTAGCGGGAGCCGGGGAGCTGTTTTTT. Its protein is CASSLLAVAGAGELFF. This sequence joins TRBV5-8 and TRBJ2-2, with TRBD2 identical over 9 bases. J lost 6 bases, V lost 1 base, and 7 bases had no gene match. Germline CDR1 is SGHTS and CDR2 is YDEGEE. The CDR3 sequence is 16 residues long.

This clone was counted once. This sequence joins TRBV11-2 and TRBJ2-3; 7 nucleotides match TRBD1. After removal of 4 bases from V and 0 bases from J, the junction contained 10 bases not matched to a gene. The germline CDR1 and CDR2 sequences are SGHAT and FQNNGV. This CDR3 spans 17 amino acids. Here the CDR3 DNA reads TGTGCCAGCAGCTATAACCTAGGGGGCGCTAGCACAGATACGCAGTATTTT. It codes for CASSYNLGGASTDTQYF.

CDR3 coding DNA: TGTGCCAGCAGCGCCTCGAGACAGGGGAACGAGCAGTACTTC. Translating gives CASSASRQGNEQYF. The chain couples TRBV7-8 to TRBJ2-7; 8 bases line up with TRBD1. Germline CDR1 SGHVS, CDR2 FQNEAQ. The J segment lost 5 bases and the V segment lost 5 bases, leaving 8 bases of the junction unmatched. The CDR3 length is 14 residues.

The chain carries TRBV2 and TRBJ1-5, with D hard to call. The CDR3 is 14 amino acids. Trimming pared 2 bases from V and 6 bases from J, leaving 11 bases between. CDR1 SNHLY and CDR2 FYNNEI come from the germline V gene. As DNA, the CDR3 is TGTGCCAGCAGTGAATGGGGAGGTGGTCAGCCCCAGCATTTT. Its translation: CASSEWGGGQPQHF. Full variable domain (rest looked up from reference TRBV2 and TRBJ1-5): EPEVTQTPSHQVTQMGQEVILRCVPISNHLYFYWYRQILGQKVEFLVSFYNNEISEKSEIFDDQFSVERPDGSNFTLKIRSTKLEDSAMYFCASSEWGGGQPQHFGDGTRLSIL.

The chain joins TRBV2 to TRBJ1-2; no clear D gene. The germline gives CDR1 SNHLY, CDR2 FYNNEI. With 6 bases removed from V and 1 base from J, the gap between germline ends came to 12 bases. The CDR3 covers 14 residues. Here the CDR3 reads CASRSDLGNYGYTF. The CDR3 DNA reads as TGTGCCAGCAGGAGTGATTTGGGTAACTATGGCTACACCTTC. Variable domain in full (rest from reference TRBV2 and TRBJ1-2): EPEVTQTPSHQVTQMGQEVILRCVPISNHLYFYWYRQILGQKVEFLVSFYNNEISEKSEIFDDQFSVERPDGSNFTLKIRSTKLEDSAMYFCASRSDLGNYGYTFGSGTRLTVV.

This sequence joins TRBV24-1 and TRBJ1-1; 7 bases line up with TRBD1. The CDR3 is made up of 16 amino acids. Germline CDR1 KGHDR, CDR2 SFDVKD. Germline trimming cut 3 bases from V and 4 bases from J; bases unmatched to any gene: 10. This CDR3 reads CATSDSDRAGGTEAFF. CDR3 coding DNA: TGTGCCACCAGTGATAGCGACAGGGCCGGCGGCACTGAAGCTTTCTTT.

This chain uses TRBV6-5 with TRBJ1-3; tentatively, D is TRBD1 (6 bases). The CDR3 is 15 amino acids. V was shortened by 6 bases and J by 3 bases, with 15 bases between the two germline ends. The V gene's germline CDR1 is MNHEY and CDR2 SVGAGI. The CDR3 loop is CASRPVGALGNTIYF. The CDR3 DNA reads TGTGCCAGCAGGCCGGTGGGGGCCCTTGGAAACACCATATATTTT.

The V and J genes are TRBV3-1 (or the pseudogene TRBV3-2) and TRBJ2-5; TRBD2 matches 10 bases. Unmatched junction bases numbered 6, after V lost 0 bases and J lost 5 bases. The CDR3 loop spans 16 amino acids. CDR1 and CDR2 from the germline V gene are LGHDT and YNNKEL (reference sequence). CDR3: CASSQDRAGGQETQYF. The CDR3 DNA reads as TGTGCCAGCAGCCAAGATCGAGCGGGAGGGCAGGAGACCCAGTACTTC.

V and J are TRBV7-2 and TRBJ2-7; perhaps TRBD1 as D (5 bases). Trimming removed 3 bases at V and 1 base at J, with 10 bases between. The CDR3 has 14 residues. Germline V gene lookup returns CDR1 SGHTA and CDR2 FQGNSA. This CDR3 reads CASSFAGSSYEQYF. The CDR3 DNA reads TGTGCCAGCAGCTTTGCAGGGTCTTCCTACGAGCAGTACTTC. The full variable domain, in which reference TRBV7-2 and TRBJ2-7 provide the parts outside the CDR3, is GAGVSQSPSNKVTEKGKDVELRCDPISGHTALYWYRQSLGQGLEFLIYFQGNSAPDKSGLPSDRFSAERTGGSVSTLTIQRTQQEDSAVYLCASSFAGSSYEQYFGPGTRLTVT.

The rearrangement links TRBV2 to TRBJ2-1, with 9 bases lining up with TRBD1. The CDR3 is 14 amino acids. In germline, CDR1 is SNHLY, CDR2 FYNNEI. Trimming cost V 5 bases and J 7 bases; bases outside gene matches: 6. The CDR3: CASSLKTGGNEQFF. DNA of the CDR3: TGTGCCAGCAGTTTAAAGACAGGGGGTAATGAGCAGTTCTTC.

As DNA, the CDR3 is TGTGCCATCAGTGAGTCTCCTGGATACAATGAGCAGTTCTTC. It yields the protein CAISESPGYNEQFF. The V gene is TRBV10-3, the J gene TRBJ2-1, with D uncertain. From germline, CDR1 is ENHRY and CDR2 SYGVKD. The CDR3 loop spans 14 amino acids. V lost 0 bases to trimming and J lost 4 bases, with 7 bases between them.

V is TRBV4-3 and J is TRBJ2-2; no definite D call. The CDR3 runs 16 residues. Germline V gene lookup returns CDR1 LGHNA and CDR2 YSLEER. V lost 1 base, J lost 3 bases, and 12 bases lay in between. The CDR3 sequence is CASSQGPASDTGELFF. In DNA, the CDR3 is TGCGCCAGCAGCCAAGGTCCAGCGTCGGACACCGGGGAGCTGTTTTTT.

The V gene is TRBV27, the J gene TRBJ1-4; 9 bases map to TRBD1. The V gene's germline CDR1 is MNHEY and CDR2 SMNVEV (reference sequence). The ends lost 2 bases at V and 6 bases at J; junction bases unmatched: 7. The CDR3 contains 16 residues. CDR3 residues: CASSLGVRTGDEKLFF. The DNA of the CDR3 is TGTGCCAGCAGTTTAGGGGTGCGGACAGGGGATGAAAAACTGTTTTTT.

This sequence joins TRBV27 and TRBJ1-3; D is ambiguous. Germline values: CDR1 MNHEY, CDR2 SMNVEV (reference sequence). V was trimmed by 6 bases and J by 0 bases, leaving 6 bases between them. The CDR3 sequence is 13 residues long. The CDR3 nucleotides are TGTGCCAGCAGCTATAGCTCTGGAAACACCATATATTTT. As protein: CASSYSSGNTIYF.

The chain employs TRBV28 and TRBJ1-5, with D uncertain. Looked up from germline, CDR1 is MDHEN and CDR2 is SYDVKM. Trimming removed 10 bases from V and 0 bases from J, with 16 bases in between. The CDR3 runs to 15 residues. CDR3 region: CATESSDYSNQPQHF. CDR3 nucleotides: TGTGCCACCGAGAGCTCAGACTATAGCAATCAGCCCCAGCATTTT.

The chain has TRBV5-1 and TRBJ2-2; perhaps TRBD2 as D (5 bases). This CDR3 is 15 amino acids long. Germline lookup yields CDR1 SGHRS and CDR2 YFSETQ. Trimming cost V 0 bases and J 6 bases, with 12 bases left between them. The CDR3 DNA reads TGCGCCAGCAGCTTGGGGGGAGAAGTCTCCGGGGAGCTGTTTTTT. This translates into CASSLGGEVSGELFF.

This sequence joins TRBV7-9 and TRBJ1-5; no firm D call. CDR1 and CDR2 (germline): SEHNR, FQNEAQ (reference sequence). V gave up 1 base and J gave up 7 bases, with 11 bases separating them. The CDR3 covers 14 residues. The CDR3 DNA follows: TGTGCCAGCAGCTTAGGAGACATGGGCCAGCCCCAGCATTTT. Amino acids: CASSLGDMGQPQHF.